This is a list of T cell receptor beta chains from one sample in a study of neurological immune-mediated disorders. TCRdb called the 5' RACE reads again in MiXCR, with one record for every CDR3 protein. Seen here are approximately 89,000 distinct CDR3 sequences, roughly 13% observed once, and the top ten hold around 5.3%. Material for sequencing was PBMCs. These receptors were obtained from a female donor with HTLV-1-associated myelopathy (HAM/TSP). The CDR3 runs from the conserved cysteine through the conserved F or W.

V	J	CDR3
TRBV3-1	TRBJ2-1	CASSRTGSSYNEQFF
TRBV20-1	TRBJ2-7	CSARNPGAVDEQYF
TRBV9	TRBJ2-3	CASSVAAGGTDTQYF
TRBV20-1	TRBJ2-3	CSASGLAGGTDTQYF
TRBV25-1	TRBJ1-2	CASSEPGAPYGYTF
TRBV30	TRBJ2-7	CAWSGSGAYEQYF
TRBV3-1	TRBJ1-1	CASSRDNLNTEAFF
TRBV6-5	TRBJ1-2	CASSYSQASYGYTF
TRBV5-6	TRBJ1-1	CASSFRSEAFF
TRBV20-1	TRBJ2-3	CSARGGGVLTDTQYF
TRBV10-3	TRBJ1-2	CAISAVGGGARRIHGYTF
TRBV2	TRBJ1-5	CASSRDSDQPQHF
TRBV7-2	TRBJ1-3	CASRLGIPDTIYF
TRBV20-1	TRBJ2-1	CSATSSGTGSQDDEQFF
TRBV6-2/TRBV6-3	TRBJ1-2	CASSQQVRDSEGYTF
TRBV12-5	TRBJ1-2	CASGLAPGQRYGYTF
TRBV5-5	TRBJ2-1	CASSLDRDNEQFF
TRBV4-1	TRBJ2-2	CASSQDASGTYKTGELFF
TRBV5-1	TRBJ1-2	CASSLDDRGRYGYTF
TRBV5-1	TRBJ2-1	CASSFTRDNEQFF
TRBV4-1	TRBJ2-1	CASSQDNGQGRFF
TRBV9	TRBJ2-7	CASSPKFGGAIYEQYF
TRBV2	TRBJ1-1	CASTQDEGTEAFF
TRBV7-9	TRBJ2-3	CASVEQRGRTDTQYF